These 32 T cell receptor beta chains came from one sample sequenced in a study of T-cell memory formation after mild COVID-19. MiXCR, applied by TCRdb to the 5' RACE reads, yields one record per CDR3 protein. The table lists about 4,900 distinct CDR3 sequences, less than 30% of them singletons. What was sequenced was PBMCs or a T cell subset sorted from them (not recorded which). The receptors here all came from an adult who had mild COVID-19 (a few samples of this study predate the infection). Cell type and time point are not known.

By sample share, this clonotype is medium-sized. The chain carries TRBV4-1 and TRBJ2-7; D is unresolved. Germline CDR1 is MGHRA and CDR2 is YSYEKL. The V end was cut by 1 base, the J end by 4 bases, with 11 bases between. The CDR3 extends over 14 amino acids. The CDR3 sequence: CASSQAPGSYEQYF. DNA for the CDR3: TGCGCCAGCAGCCAAGCTCCAGGTTCTTACGAGCAGTACTTC.

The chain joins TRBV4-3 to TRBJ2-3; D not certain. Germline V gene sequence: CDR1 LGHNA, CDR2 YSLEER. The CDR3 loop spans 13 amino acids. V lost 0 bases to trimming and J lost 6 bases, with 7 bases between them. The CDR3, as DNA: TGCGCCAGCAGCCAAGATTTCGGGGATACGCAGTATTTT. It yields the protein CASSQDFGDTQYF.

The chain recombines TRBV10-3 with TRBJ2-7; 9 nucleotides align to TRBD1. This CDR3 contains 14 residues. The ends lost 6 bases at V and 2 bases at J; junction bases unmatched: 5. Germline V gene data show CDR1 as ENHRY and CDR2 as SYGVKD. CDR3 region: CAIRPGQGAYEQYF. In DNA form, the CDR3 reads TGTGCCATCAGACCGGGACAGGGAGCCTACGAGCAGTACTTC.

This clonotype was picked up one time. CDR3 amino acids: CASSSRGSYEQYF. The CDR3 DNA reads TGTGCCAGCAGTTCGAGGGGATCCTACGAGCAGTACTTC. The chain is built from TRBV12-3 or TRBV12-4 and TRBJ2-7; D may be TRBD1 or TRBD2 (5 bases each). The length of the CDR3 is 13 residues. Trimming left V 4 bases short and J 1 base short, with 8 bases between.

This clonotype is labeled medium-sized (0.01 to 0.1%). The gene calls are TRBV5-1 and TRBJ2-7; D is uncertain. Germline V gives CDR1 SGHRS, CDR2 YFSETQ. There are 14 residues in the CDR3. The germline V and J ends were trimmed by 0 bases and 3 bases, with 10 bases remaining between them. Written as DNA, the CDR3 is TGCGCCAGCAGCTTGGGAGGCGGACGCTACGAGCAGTACTTC. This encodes CASSLGGGRYEQYF.

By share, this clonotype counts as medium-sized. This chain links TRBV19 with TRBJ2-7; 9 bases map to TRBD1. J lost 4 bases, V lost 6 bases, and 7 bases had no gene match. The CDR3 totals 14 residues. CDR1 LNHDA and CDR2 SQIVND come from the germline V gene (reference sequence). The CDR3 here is CASSLPGQGYEQYF. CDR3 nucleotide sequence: TGTGCCAGTAGCCTACCGGGACAGGGATACGAGCAGTACTTC.

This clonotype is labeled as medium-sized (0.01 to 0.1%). In DNA, the CDR3 is TGTGCCAGCAGCTTAGCCCTACTGAGCGGGGGGGCCTCCGAGCAGTACGTC. Amino acids: CASSLALLSGGASEQYV. The chain combines TRBV7-2 with TRBJ2-7, with 10 nucleotides matching TRBD2. The CDR3 sequence is 17 residues long. V shed 0 bases and J 6 bases; nucleotides not matched to a gene: 11. Germline lookup yields CDR1 SGHTA and CDR2 FQGNSA.

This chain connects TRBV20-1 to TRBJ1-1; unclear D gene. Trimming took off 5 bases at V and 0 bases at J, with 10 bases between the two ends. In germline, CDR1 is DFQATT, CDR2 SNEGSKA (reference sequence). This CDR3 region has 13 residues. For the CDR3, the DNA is TGCAGTGCTGCTCCATCCCTGAACACTGAAGCTTTCTTT. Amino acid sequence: CSAAPSLNTEAFF.

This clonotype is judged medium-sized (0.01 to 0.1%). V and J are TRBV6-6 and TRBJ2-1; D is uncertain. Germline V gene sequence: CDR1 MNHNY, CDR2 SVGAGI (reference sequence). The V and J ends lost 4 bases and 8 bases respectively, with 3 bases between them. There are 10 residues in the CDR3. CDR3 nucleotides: TGTGCCAGCAGTTCCTATGAGCAGTTCTTC. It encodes CASSSYEQFF.

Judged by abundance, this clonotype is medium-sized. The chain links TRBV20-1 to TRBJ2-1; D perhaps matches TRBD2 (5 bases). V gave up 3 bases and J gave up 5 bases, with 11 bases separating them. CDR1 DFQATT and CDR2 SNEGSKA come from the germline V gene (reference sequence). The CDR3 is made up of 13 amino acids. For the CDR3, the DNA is TGCAGTGCTAGTGCGAGGGCGGACAATGAGCAGTTCTTC. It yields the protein CSASARADNEQFF.

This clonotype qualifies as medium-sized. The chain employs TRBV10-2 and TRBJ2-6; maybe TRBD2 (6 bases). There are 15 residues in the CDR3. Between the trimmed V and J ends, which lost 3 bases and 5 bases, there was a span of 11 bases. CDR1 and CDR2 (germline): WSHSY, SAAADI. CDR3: CASSEGAGRANVLTF. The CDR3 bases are TGCGCCAGCAGTGAAGGTGCGGGGAGGGCCAACGTCCTGACTTTC.

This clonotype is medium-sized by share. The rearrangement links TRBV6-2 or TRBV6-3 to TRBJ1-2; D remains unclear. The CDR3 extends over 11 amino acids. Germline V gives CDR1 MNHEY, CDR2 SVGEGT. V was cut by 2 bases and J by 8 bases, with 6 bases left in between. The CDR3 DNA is TGTGCCAGCAGTTACACGGGGGGCTACACCTTC. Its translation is CASSYTGGYTF.

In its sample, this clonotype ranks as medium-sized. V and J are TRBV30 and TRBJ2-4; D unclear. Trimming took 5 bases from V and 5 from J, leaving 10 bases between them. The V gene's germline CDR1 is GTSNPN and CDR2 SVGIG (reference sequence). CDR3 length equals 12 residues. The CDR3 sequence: CAWARTENIQYF. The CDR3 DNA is TGTGCCTGGGCTCGGACGGAAAACATTCAGTACTTC. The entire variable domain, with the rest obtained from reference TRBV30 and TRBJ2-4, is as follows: SQTIHQWPATLVQPVGSPLSLECTVEGTSNPNLYWYRQAAGRGLQLLFYSVGIGQISSEVPQNLSASRPQDRQFILSSKKLLLSDSGFYLCAWARTENIQYFGAGTRLSVL.

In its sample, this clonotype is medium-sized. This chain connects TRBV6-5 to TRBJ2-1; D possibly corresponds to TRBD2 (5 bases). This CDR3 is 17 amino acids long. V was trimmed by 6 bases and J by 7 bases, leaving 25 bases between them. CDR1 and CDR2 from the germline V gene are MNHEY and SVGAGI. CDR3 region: CASSPLGSRLAWNEQFF. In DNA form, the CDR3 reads TGTGCCAGCAGCCCACTAGGGTCGAGGTTAGCTTGGAATGAGCAGTTCTTC.

CDR3 nucleotides: TGTGCCAGCAGTCCGACGCAGGGCCGCTACAATGAGCAGTTCTTC. It specifies CASSPTQGRYNEQFF. The chain uses TRBV12-3 or TRBV12-4 and TRBJ2-1; D may be TRBD1 (5 bases). The V gene lost 5 bases and the J gene lost 3 bases, with 14 bases spanning the gap. This CDR3 is 15 amino acids long.

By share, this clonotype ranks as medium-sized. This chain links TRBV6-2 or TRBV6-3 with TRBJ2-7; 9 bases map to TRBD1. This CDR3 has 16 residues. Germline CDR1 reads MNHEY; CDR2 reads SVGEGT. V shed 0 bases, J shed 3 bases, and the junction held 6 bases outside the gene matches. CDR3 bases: TGTGCCAGCAGTTACTCCCCCGGGACAGGGCTCTACGAGCAGTACGTC. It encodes CASSYSPGTGLYEQYV.

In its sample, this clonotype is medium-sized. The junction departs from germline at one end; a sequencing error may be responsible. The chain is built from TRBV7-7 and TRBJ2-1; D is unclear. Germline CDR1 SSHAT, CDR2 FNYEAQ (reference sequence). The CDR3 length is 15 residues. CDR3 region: CASSSRPGPGNEQFF. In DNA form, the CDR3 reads TGTGCTAGCAGCTCACGGCCCGGGCCCGGGAATGAGCAGTTCTTC. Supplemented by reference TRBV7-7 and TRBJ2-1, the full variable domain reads GAGVSQSPRYKVTKRGQDVTLRCDPISSHATLYWYQQALGQGPEFLTYFNYEAQPDKSGLPSDRFSAERPEGSISTLTIQRTEQRDSAMYRCASSSRPGPGNEQFFGPGTRLTVL.

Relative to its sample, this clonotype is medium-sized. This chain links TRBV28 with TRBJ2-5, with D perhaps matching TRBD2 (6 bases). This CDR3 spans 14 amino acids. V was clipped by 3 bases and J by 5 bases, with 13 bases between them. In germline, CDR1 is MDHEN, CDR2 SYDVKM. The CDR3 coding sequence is TGTGCCAGCAGTTTTCCGGGACTTAGGGAGACCCAGTACTTC. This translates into CASSFPGLRETQYF.

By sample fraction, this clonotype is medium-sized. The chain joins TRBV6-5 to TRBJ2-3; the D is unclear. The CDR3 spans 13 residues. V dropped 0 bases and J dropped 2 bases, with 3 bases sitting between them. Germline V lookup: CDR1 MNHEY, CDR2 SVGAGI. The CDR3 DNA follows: TGTGCCAGCAGTTACTCTCACACAGATACGCAGTATTTT. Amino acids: CASSYSHTDTQYF.

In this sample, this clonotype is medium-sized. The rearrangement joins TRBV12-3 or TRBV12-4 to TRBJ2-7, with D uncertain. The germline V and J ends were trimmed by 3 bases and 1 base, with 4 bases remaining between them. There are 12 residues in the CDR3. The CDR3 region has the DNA TGTGCCAGCAGTTTCAGGTCCTACGAGCAGTACTTC. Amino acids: CASSFRSYEQYF.

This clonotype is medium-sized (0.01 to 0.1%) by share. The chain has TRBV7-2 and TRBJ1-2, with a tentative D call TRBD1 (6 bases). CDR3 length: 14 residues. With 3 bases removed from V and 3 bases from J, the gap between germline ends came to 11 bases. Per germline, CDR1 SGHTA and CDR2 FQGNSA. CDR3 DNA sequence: TGTGCCAGCAGCTTGGTCGGACAGTACTATGGCTACACCTTC. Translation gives CASSLVGQYYGYTF.

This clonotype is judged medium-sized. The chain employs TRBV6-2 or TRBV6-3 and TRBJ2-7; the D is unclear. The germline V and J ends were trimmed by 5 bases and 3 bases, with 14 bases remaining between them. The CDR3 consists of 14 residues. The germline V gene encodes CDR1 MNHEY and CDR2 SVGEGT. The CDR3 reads CASSNFPLRYEQYV. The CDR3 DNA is TGTGCCAGCAGTAACTTCCCCCTCCGCTACGAGCAGTACGTC.

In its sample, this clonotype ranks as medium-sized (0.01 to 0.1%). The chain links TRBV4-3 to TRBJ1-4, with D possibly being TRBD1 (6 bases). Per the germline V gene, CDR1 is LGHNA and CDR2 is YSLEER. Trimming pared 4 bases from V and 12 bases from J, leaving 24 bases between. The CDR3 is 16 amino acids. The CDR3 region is CASSPAWGGANQQLFF. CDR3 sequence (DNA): TGCGCCAGCAGCCCCGCGTGGGGGGGGGCGAATCAGCAACTGTTTTTT.

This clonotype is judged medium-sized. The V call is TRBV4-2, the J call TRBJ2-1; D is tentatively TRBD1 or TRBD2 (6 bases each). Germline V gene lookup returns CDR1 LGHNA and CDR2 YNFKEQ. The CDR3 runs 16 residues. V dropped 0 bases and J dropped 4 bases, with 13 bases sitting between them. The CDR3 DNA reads TGTGCCAGCAGCCAAGAGAATGGGGGGCAGTACAATGAGCAGTTCTTC. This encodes CASSQENGGQYNEQFF.

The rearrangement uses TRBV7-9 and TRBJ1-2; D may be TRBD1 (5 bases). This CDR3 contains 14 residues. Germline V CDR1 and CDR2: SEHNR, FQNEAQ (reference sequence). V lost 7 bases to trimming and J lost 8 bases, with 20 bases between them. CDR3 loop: CASTITGTLGGYTF. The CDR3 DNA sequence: TGTGCCAGCACCATCACCGGGACCTTAGGCGGCTACACCTTC.

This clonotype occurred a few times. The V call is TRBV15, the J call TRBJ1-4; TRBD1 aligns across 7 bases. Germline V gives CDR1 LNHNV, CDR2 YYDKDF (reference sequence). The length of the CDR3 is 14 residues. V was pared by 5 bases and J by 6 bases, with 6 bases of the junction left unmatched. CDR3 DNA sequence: TGTGCCACCAGCCAGGGGGGGGGAGATGAAAAACTGTTTTTT. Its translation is CATSQGGGDEKLFF.

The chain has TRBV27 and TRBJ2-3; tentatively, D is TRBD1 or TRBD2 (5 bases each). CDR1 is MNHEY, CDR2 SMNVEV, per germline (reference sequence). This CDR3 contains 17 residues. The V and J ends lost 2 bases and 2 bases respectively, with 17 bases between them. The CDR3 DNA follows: TGTGCCAGCAGTTTAAAGTCAGGGAACGGGGACACAGATACGCAGTATTTT. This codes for CASSLKSGNGDTDTQYF.

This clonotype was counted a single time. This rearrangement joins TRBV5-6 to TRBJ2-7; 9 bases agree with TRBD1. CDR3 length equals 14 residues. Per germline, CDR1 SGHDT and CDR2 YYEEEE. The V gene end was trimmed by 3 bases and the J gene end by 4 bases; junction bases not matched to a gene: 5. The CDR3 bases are TGTGCCAGCAGCTGGGGGACAGGGACATACGAGCAGTACTTC. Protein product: CASSWGTGTYEQYF.

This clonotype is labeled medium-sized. The CDR3 DNA sequence: TGCAGTGCTAGGGGCGAGCGGACCTACGAGCAGTACTTC. Protein product: CSARGERTYEQYF. V and J are TRBV20-1 and TRBJ2-7; the D gene is possibly TRBD2 (5 bases). Germline-derived CDR1 and CDR2 are DFQATT and SNEGSKA (reference sequence). This CDR3 contains 13 residues. V was clipped by 3 bases and J by 2 bases, with 11 bases between them.

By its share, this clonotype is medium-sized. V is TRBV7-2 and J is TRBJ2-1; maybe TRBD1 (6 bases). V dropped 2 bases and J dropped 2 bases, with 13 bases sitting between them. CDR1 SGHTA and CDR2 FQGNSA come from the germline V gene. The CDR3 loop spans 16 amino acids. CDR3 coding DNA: TGTGCCAGCAGCTTATTGCTAGGGGGTCCCTACAATGAGCAGTTCTTC. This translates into CASSLLLGGPYNEQFF.

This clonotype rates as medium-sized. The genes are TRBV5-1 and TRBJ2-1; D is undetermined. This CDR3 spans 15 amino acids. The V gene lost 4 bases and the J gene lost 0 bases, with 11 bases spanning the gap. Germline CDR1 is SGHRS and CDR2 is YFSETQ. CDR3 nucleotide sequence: TGCGCCAGCAGCAGCTTTCCGGGCTCCTACAATGAGCAGTTCTTC. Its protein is CASSSFPGSYNEQFF.

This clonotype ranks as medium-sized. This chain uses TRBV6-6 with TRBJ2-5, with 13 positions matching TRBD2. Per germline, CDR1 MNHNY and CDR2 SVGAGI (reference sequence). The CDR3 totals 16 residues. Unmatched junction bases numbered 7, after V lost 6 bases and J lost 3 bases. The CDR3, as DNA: TGTGCCAGCAGCCGACTAGCGGGGGGCCCTAAAGAGACCCAGTACTTC. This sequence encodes CASSRLAGGPKETQYF.